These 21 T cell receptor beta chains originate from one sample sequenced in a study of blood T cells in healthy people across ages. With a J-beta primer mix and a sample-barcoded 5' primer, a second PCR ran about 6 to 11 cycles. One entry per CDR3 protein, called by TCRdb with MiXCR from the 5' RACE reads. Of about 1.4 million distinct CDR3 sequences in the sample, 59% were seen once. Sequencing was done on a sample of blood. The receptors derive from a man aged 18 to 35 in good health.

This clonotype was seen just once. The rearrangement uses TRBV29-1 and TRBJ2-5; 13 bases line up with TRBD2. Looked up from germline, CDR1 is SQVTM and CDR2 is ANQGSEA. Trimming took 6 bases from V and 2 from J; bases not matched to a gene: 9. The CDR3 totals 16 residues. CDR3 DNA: TGCAGCGTGGAACTTGGACTAGCGGGAGAACAAGAGACCCAGTACTTC. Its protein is CSVELGLAGEQETQYF.

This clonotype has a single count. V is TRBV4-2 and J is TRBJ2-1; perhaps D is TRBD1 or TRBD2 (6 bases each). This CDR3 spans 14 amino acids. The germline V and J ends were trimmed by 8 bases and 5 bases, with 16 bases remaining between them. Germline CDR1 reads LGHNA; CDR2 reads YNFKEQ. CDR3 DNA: TGTGCCAGCCTTGGGGCGGGACACCACAATGAGCAGTTCTTC. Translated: CASLGAGHHNEQFF.

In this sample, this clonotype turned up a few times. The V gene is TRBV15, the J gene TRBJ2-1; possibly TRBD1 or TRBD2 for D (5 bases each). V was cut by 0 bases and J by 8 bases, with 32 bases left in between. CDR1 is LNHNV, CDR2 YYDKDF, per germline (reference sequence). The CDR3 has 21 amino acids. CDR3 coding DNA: TGTGCCACCAGCAGAGATGACCCGTCGCGGTTGGGGGAACACAATTGGGATGAGCAGTTCTTC. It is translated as CATSRDDPSRLGEHNWDEQFF. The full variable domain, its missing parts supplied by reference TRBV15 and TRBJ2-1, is DAMVIQNPRYQVTQFGKPVTLSCSQTLNHNVMYWYQQKSSQAPKLLFHYYDKDFNNEADTPDNFQSRRPNTSFCFLDIRSPGLGDTAMYLCATSRDDPSRLGEHNWDEQFFGPGTRLTVL.

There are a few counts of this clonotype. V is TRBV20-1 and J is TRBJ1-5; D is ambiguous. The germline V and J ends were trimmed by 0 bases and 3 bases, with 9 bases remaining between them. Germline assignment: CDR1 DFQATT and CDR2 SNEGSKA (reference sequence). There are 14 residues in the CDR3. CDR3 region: CSARDPRNNQPQHF. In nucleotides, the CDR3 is TGCAGTGCTAGAGATCCTAGAAACAATCAGCCCCAGCATTTT.

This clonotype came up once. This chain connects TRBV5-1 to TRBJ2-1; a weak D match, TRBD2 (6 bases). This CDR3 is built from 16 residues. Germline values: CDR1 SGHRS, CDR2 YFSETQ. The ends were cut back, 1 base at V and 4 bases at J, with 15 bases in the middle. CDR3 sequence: CASSLFGSDSYNEQFF. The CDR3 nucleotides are TGCGCCAGCAGCTTGTTCGGGAGCGATTCTTACAATGAGCAGTTCTTC.

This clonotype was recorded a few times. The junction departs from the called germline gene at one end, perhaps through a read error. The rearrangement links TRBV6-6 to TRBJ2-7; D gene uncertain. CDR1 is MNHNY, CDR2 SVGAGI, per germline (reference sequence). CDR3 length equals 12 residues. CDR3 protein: CASSDSGYEQYF. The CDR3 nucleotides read TGTGCCAGCAGTGACTCCGGGTACGAGCAGTACTTC.

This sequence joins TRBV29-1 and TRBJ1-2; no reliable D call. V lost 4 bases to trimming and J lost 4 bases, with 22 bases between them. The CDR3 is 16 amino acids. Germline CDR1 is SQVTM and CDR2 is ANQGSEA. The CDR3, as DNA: TGCAGCGTTGCCGCGATTGTGGACCATCCGACCTATGGCTACACCTTC. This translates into CSVAAIVDHPTYGYTF.

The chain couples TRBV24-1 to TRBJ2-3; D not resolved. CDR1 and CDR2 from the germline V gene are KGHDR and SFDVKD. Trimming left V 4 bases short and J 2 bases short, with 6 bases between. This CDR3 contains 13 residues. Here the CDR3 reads CATSDYPTDTQYF. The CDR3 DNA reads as TGTGCCACCAGTGACTACCCCACAGATACGCAGTATTTT.

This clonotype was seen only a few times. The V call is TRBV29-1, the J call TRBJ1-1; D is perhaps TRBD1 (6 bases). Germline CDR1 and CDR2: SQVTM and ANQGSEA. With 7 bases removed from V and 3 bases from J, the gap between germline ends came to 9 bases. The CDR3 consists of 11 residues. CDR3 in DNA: TGCAGCGCGGGGGCCTACACTGAAGCTTTCTTT. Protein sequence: CSAGAYTEAFF.

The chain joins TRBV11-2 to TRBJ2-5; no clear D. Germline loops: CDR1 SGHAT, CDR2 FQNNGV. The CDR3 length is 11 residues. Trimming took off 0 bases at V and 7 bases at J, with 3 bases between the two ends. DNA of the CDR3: TGTGCCAGCAGCTTAGACACGACCCAGTACTTC. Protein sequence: CASSLDTTQYF. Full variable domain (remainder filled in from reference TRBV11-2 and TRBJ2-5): EAGVAQSPRYKIIEKRQSVAFWCNPISGHATLYWYQQILGQGPKLLIQFQNNGVVDDSQLPKDRFSAERLKGVDSTLKIQPAKLEDSAVYLCASSLDTTQYFGPGTRLLVL.

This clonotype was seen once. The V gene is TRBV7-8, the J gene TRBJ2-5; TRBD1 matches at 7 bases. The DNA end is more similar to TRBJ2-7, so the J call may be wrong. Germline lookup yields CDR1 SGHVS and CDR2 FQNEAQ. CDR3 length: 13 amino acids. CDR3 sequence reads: CASRKGQNYEQYF. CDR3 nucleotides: TGTGCCAGCAGAAAGGGACAGAACTACGAGCAGTACTTC.

The CDR3 nucleotides read TGTGCCAGCAGTTTAGCGGGCGGATCAACCTACGAGCAGTACTTC. It translates to CASSLAGGSTYEQYF. This chain uses TRBV27 with TRBJ2-5, with D tentatively TRBD2 (5 bases). The last part of the DNA fits TRBJ2-7 better; the J call may be wrong. The CDR3 contains 15 residues. Germline V gene data show CDR1 as MNHEY and CDR2 as SMNVEV (reference sequence).

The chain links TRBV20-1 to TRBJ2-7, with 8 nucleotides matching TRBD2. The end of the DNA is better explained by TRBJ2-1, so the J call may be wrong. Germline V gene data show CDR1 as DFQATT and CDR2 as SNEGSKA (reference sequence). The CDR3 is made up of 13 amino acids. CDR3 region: CSNGGGSSYEQFF. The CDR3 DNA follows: TGCAGTAACGGGGGGGGGAGCTCCTACGAGCAGTTCTTC.

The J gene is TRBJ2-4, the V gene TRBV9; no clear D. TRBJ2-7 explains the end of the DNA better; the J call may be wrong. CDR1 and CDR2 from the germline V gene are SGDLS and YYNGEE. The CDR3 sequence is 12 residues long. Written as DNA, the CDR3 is TGTGCCAGCAGCGCCGAAGGGAACGAGCAGTACTTC. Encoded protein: CASSAEGNEQYF.

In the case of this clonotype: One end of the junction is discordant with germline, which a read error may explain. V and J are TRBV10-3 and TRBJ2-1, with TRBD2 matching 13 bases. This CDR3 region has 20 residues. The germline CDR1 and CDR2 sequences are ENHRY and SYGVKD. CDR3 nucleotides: TGTGCCTTCAGTGGGGGGACTAGCGGGGAGATAATGACCGACTACAATGAGCAGTTCTTC. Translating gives CAFSGGTSGEIMTDYNEQFF.

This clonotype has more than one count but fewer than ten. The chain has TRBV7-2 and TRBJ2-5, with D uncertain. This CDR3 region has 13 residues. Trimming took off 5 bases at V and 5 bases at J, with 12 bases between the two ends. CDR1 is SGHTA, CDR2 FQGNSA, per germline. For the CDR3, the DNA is TGTGCCAGCAGCAAGGCCTGGGTGGAGACCCAGTACTTC. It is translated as CASSKAWVETQYF.

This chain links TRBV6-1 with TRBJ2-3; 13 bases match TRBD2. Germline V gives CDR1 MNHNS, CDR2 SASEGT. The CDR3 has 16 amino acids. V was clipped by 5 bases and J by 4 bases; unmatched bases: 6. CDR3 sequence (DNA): TGTGCCAGCAGTCAGGGACTAGCGGGACCAGCAGATACGCAGTATTTT. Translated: CASSQGLAGPADTQYF.

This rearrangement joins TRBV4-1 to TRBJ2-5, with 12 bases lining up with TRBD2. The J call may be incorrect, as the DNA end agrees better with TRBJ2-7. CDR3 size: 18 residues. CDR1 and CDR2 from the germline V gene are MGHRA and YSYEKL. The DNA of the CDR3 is TGCGCCAGCAGCCAAGATCCAATTGCTAGCGGGGGGGCCTTCGAGCAGTACTTC. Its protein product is CASSQDPIASGGAFEQYF.

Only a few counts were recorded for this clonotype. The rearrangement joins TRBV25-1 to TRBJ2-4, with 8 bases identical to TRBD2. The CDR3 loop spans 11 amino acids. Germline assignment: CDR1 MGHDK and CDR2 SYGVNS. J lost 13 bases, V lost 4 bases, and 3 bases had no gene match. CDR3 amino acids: CASSATGGQYF. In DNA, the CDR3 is TGTGCCAGCAGTGCTACGGGGGGGCAGTACTTC. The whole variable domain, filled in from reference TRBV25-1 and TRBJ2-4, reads EADIYQTPRYLVIGTGKKITLECSQTMGHDKMYWYQQDPGMELHLIHYSYGVNSTEKGDLSSESTVSRIRTEHFPLTLESARPSHTSQYLCASSATGGQYFGAGTRLSVL.

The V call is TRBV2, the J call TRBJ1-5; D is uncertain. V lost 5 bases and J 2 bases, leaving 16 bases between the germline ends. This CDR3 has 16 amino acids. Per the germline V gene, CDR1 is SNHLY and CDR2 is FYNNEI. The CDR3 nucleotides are TGTGCCAGCAGTAAAGAATGGGAAGACGGCAATCAGCCCCAGCATTTT. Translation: CASSKEWEDGNQPQHF.

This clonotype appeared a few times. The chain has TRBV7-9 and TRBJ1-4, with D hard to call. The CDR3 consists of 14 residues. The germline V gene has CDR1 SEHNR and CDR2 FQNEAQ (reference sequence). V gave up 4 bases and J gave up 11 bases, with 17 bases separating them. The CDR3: CASSSDPQFKKLFF. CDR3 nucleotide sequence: TGTGCCAGCAGCTCGGACCCCCAGTTTAAGAAACTGTTTTTT.